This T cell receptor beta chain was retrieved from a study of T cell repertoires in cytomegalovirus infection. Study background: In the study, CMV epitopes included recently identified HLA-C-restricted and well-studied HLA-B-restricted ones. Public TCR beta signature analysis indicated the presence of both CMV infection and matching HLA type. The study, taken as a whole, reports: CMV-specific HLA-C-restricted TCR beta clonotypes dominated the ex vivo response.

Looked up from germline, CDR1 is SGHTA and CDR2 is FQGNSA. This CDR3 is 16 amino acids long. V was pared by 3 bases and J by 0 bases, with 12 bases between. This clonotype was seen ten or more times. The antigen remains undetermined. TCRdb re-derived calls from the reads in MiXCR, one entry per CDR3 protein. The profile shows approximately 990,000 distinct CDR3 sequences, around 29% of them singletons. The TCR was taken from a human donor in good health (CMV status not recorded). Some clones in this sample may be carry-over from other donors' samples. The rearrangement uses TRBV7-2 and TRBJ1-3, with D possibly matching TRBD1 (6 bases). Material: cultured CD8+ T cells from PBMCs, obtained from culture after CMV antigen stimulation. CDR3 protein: CASSFGRDNSGNTIYF. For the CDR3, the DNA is TGTGCCAGCAGCTTCGGCCGGGACAACTCTGGAAACACCATATATTTT.